The clone carrying this TCR beta chain occurred a few times. The data derive from a study of beta chain features in type 1 diabetes. Every bit of the isolated RNA underwent reverse transcription, so sequencing read expressed TCRB transcripts. The method was immunoSEQ multiplex PCR; TCRdb's version includes in-frame clones alone and lacks a portion of them. The sample lists 300,000 to 450,000 clones; roughly a fifth were seen once. Germline CDR1 reads SGHRS; CDR2 reads YFSETQ. The CDR3 length is 13 residues. The V and J ends lost 0 bases and 4 bases respectively, with 5 bases between them. Sequenced input: naive CD4+ T cells from blood. The receptor was isolated from a young woman in good health. The chain couples TRBV5-1 to TRBJ2-1, with a possible D match to TRBD1 (5 bases). The CDR3 protein is CASSLGQYNEQFF. CDR3 sequence (DNA): TGCGCCAGCAGCTTGGGACAGTACAATGAGCAGTTCTTC.